This T cell receptor beta chain was captured by sequencing in a study of blood T cell repertoires in COVID-19. TCRdb's table, derived via immunoSEQ multiplex PCR, lists solely in-frame clones and lacks some. This table has about 160,000 clones, approximately 91% appearing once. This CDR3 is 13 amino acids long. Trimming took off 7 bases at V and 5 bases at J, with 12 bases between the two ends. Germline assignment: CDR1 MNHEY and CDR2 SVGAGI. The chain joins TRBV6-5 to TRBJ1-5; the D is unclear. The TCR comes from a man aged 18 to 30 with acute or convalescent COVID-19. Sequenced input: peripheral blood. DNA of the CDR3: TGTGCCAGCAACGCCGGAGCGGATCAGCCCCAGCATTTT. It is translated as CASNAGADQPQHF.